This entry describes one TCR beta chain. No cognate antigen has been identified for it. Nothing much larger sits one base from this clone, and base qualities are not available. For the CD8 naive samples, CD45RO-negative cells were positively selected for CCR7, yielding a CD45RA+CCR7+ population from which TemRA cells were excluded. Healthy HIV-negative adults with no recently reported acute infections or vaccinations were included as donors. Every donor was a Caucasian adult living in Nashville, Tennessee, USA. Blood was obtained by leukapheresis, after which PBMCs were separated by Ficoll-Histopaque density gradient centrifugation and cryopreserved in liquid nitrogen vapor phase. Analytical flow cytometry was used to check the purity and quantity of each magnetically sorted T cell population. Genomic DNA was isolated from each sorted fraction and quantified by UV absorbance on a Nanodrop 2000c. Looking up the germline V gene yields CDR1 MNHNS and CDR2 SASEGT. V loses 2 bases, J loses 3 bases, and the germline ends lie 16 bases apart. The CDR3 sequence holds 16 residues, the cysteine and phenylalanine included. Solely the CDR3 DNA is kept, with 48 bases framed from the first base.

Using the deep immunoSEQ assay, multiplex PCR amplified TCR CDR3 regions from genomic DNA. Extracted genomic DNA from each cell subset was distributed evenly across all wells of several immunoSEQ 96-well plates, and each plate was treated as a replicate. For sorted subsets, approximately 190 ng genomic DNA, equal to about 30,000 T cell genomes, was loaded into each replicate PCR. The purified libraries were quantified using a Qubit 3.0 fluorometer, sized with a Bioanalyzer 2100, and then quantified again using the KAPA Library Quantification kit. A separate single-read 150-cycle Illumina NextSeq 550 flow cell was used to sequence each immunoSEQ 96-well plate. On the authors' methods: Because the immunoSEQ output included only junctional sequences and no quality scores, the filtering could not be the same as the filtering used for full-length reads. Sequences were annotated with PyIR, a Python wrapper for IgBLAST v1.9, and V/J genes and CDR3 were assigned using IMGT germline references. Any read was removed if the V/J assignment was weak (E-value above 1e-6), the CDR3 was missing, or the read contained stop codons, out-of-frame junctions, or ambiguous translated residues. V3J clonotypes were defined by identical inferred V gene, J gene, and CDR3 amino acid sequence. Percentage overlap between repertoires was calculated by dividing the number of shared unique clonotypes by the size of the smaller repertoire. Richness of each repertoire was evaluated using RTK rarefaction, the Chao1 estimator, and Recon v2.1 estimates of unobserved clonotypes. OLGA was used to compute generation probabilities for all TCRbeta clonotypes that the gDNA method yielded from a handful of donors. Drawn from immuneACCESS, this table holds only the in-frame rearrangements with V and J called that TCRdb kept. Clones are partly lost; checked studies trace under half to an unresolved V gene and leave the rest unexplained. The V and J calls and clone size are taken from that table; D and trimming were inferred from the DNA. The sample table lists hundreds of thousands of clones, around 90% of them with a count of one. The leading ten clones occupy 24% of the sample.

The record originates from a study of shared clonotypes between healthy human individuals (TCRdb year 2020). A note on the overall study: The cohort included three men and a couple of women between 18 and 49 years of age. Blood TCR repertoires of five healthy adults were deeply sequenced to estimate repertoire size and the extent of clonotype sharing between individuals. Per donor, three plates each were used for CD4 naive and CD4 memory, two for CD8 naive, and one for CD8 memory. Per donor, leukapheresis produced somewhere between about 0.8 and 9 billion PBMCs. To increase sequencing depth and limit assay-specific biases, different laboratories used diverse techniques to prepare libraries and sequence TCR repertoires. The study at large found these results: Incomplete sequencing was indicated by rarefaction of sorted-subset datasets, despite the large sequencing depth. When several donors were compared, the shared fraction of clonotypes was around 5.1% for naive CD4, around 4% for naive CD8, roughly 2.3% for memory CD4, and 0.4% for memory CD8. Based on pairwise subsampling, the degree of clonotype sharing among donors was expected to be affected by sequencing depth. Compared with non-shared clonotypes, clonotypes shared by all four sorted-subset donors had higher generation probabilities. The small number of donors limited the genetic and exposure-history diversity represented. Sampling was limited to blood, and TCR repertoires in tissue likely differ from TCR repertoires in blood. Estimated clonotype richness was generally larger for naive than for memory subsets.

The TCR originated in a man aged 30 to 39 in good health. Sequenced sample: naive CD8+ T cells sorted from blood. This specimen's cell subset or site label, interpreted: CD45RA+CCR7+. The chain uses TRBV6-1 and TRBJ1-1; the D segment cannot be called with confidence. In nucleotides, the sequence is TGTGCCAGCAGTGAATTAGGCTGGGCTCAGGACACTGAAGCTTTCTTT. Its protein product is CASSELGWAQDTEAFF.